This T cell receptor beta chain was captured by sequencing in a study of cytomegalovirus exposure and HLA in healthy donors. Here immunoSEQ multiplex PCR was the method, and the copy in TCRdb shows in-frame clones only, minus some. This table has roughly 47,000 clones, more than 85% appearing once. V lost 2 bases and J lost 6; bases outside the gene matches: 8. CDR3 length: 16 amino acids. Looked up from germline, CDR1 is SNHLY and CDR2 is FYNNEI. The rearrangement uses TRBV2 and TRBJ2-2, with 8 bases identical to TRBD1. The clonotype comes from a woman under 30 in good health and CMV-seronegative. The sample was PBMCs. CDR3 sequence (DNA): TGTGCCAGCAGTGAAAAGGACAGGGCCTTCTCCGGGGAGCTGTTTTTT. It yields the protein CASSEKDRAFSGELFF.